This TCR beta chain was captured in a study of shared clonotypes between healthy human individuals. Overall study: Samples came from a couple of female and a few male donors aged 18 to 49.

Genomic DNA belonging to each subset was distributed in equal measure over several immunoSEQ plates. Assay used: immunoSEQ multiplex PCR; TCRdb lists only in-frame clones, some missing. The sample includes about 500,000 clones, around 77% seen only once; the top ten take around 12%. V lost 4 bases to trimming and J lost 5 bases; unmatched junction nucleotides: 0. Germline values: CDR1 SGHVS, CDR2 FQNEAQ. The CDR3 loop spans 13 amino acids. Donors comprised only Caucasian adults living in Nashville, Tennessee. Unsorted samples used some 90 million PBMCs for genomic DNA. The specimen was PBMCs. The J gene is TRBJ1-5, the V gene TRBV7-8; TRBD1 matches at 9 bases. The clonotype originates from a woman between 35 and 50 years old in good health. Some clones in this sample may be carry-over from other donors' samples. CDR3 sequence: CASSWTGDQPQHF. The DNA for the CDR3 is TGTGCCAGCAGCTGGACAGGGGATCAGCCCCAGCATTTT. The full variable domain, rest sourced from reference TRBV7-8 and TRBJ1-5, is GAGVSQSPRYKVAKRGQDVALRCDPISGHVSLFWYQQALGQGPEFLTYFQNEAQLDKSGLPSDRFFAERPEGSVSTLKIQRTQQEDSAVYLCASSWTGDQPQHFGDGTRLSIL.